The clone carrying this TCR beta chain came up once. PCR primers comprised 60 Vbeta and 13 Jbeta primers. This table comes from immunoSEQ multiplex PCR, and its TCRdb copy is limited to in-frame clones, with some not included. This sample has 160,000 or so clones, with more than 75% found just once. Trimming removed 4 bases from V and 1 base from J; junction bases left unmatched: 3. The length of the CDR3 is 15 residues. Germline CDR1 SNHLY, CDR2 FYNNEI. These data originate in a study of cytomegalovirus exposure and HLA in healthy donors. V gene TRBV2 combines with J gene TRBJ2-2; 7 nucleotides line up with TRBD1. The clonotype comes from a male donor in good health and CMV-seronegative. Specimen: PBMCs. The CDR3 bases are TGTGCCAGCAGTGGGACAGGACAGAACACCGGGGAGCTGTTTTTT. Amino acid sequence: CASSGTGQNTGELFF.